A single T cell receptor (beta chain) is shown here with its context. Its target is not known. The method was immunoSEQ multiplex PCR; TCRdb's version includes in-frame clones alone and lacks a portion of them. This table has 4,500 to 6,500 clones, about 60% appearing once. This sample is drawn from a study of CD8 T cell repertoires and HIV-1 epitope variants. On the study more broadly: Cultures ran approximately 10 days, with IL-2, IL-7 and IL-15 added on days 3 and 7.

Notes on the study in general: The assay identified only TCR beta chains of antigen-proliferating T cells.

Sequenced material: cultured CD8+ T cells derived from PBMCs. This TCR derives from a male donor with HIV.

DNA for the CDR3: TGTGCCATCATGGTCCGGGACAGGGAACTCGATACGCAGTATTTT. Its translation: CAIMVRDRELDTQYF. This rearrangement joins TRBV10-3 to TRBJ2-3; TRBD1 matches 9 bases. J lost 6 bases, V lost 7 bases, and 11 bases had no gene match. This CDR3 has 15 residues. CDR1 ENHRY and CDR2 SYGVKD come from the germline V gene.